This entry describes one T cell receptor beta chain. This sample was included in a study of blood T cell repertoires in COVID-19. At the level of the study: The study drew acute and convalescent COVID-19 samples from the United States, Italy and Spain. The analysed material was cDNA or gDNA that came from T cells, B-cell-depleted T cells, or PBMCs.

This CDR3 region has 16 residues. The germline V gene has CDR1 LGHNA and CDR2 YSLEER. The V and J ends lost 0 bases and 4 bases respectively, with 13 bases between them. Per the study methods: Nucleated cell number was recorded as an estimate derived from reference gene primer amplification. Clones were read by immunoSEQ multiplex PCR, and TCRdb kept only the in-frame ones, dropping some. V and J calls plus clone size are reproduced from that table; the DNA served to infer D and trimming. The profile shows 90,000 or so clones, 85% to 90% of them singletons. This receptor was taken from an elderly woman with active COVID-19. The V call is TRBV4-3, the J call TRBJ2-1; tentative D call: TRBD2 (5 bases). The specimen sequenced was peripheral blood. CDR3 amino acids: CASSQDGGLIYNEQFF. The CDR3 DNA is TGCGCCAGCAGCCAAGATGGAGGACTGATATACAATGAGCAGTTCTTC.